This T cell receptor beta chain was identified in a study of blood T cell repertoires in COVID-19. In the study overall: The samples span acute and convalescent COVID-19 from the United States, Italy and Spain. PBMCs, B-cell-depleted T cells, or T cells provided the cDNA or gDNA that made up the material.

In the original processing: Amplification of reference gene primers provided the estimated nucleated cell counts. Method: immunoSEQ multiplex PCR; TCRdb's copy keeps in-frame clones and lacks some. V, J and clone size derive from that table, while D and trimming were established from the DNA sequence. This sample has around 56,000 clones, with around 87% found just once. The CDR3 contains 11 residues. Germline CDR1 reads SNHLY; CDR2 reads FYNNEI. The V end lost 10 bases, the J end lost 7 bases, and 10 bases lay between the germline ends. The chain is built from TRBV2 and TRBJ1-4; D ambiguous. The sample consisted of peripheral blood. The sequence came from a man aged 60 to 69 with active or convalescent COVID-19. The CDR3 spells CAMTGFEKLFF. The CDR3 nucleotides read TGTGCCATGACGGGGTTTGAAAAACTGTTTTTT.